This T cell receptor beta chain was documented in a study of T-cell reconstitution after alpha-beta-depleted transplantation in children. It was with unique molecular identifiers that the TCRbeta library was prepared. TCRdb reanalysed the PCR reads using MiXCR and keeps one entry per CDR3 protein. This sample has 450,000 to 550,000 distinct CDR3 sequences; 10% to 12% occur once, and the top ten carry 13% to 15%. This clonotype was seen repeatedly, ten times or more. This material consisted of PBMCs, mostly from graft donor cells, taken 180 days after TCRalphabeta/CD19-depleted stem cell transplant. This TCR derives from a female patient aged 2-15 years who had a stem cell transplant for aplastic anemia, so the T cells may come from the graft donor.

The chain's CDR3 is CASSLIRQPQHF. CDR3 DNA sequence: TGTGCCAGCAGTTTAATCCGCCAGCCCCAGCATTTT. The V and J genes are TRBV12-3 or TRBV12-4 and TRBJ1-5; D remains unclear. V was cut by 2 bases and J by 7 bases, with 6 bases left in between. The CDR3 loop spans 12 amino acids.